This note documents a single T cell receptor beta chain sequence. The data were taken from a study of immune cell composition in non-small cell lung cancer. The CDR3 has 14 amino acids. The V and J ends lost 1 base and 3 bases respectively, with 8 bases between them. Germline V gene data show CDR1 as SEHNR and CDR2 as FQNEAQ (reference sequence). Normal lung was taken at the farthest possible site, at least 3 cm from tumour. The repertoire was sequenced with immunoSEQ multiplex PCR; TCRdb's copy has only in-frame clones and lacks some. The sample has around 400 clones, approximately 70% seen once. J is TRBJ2-3 and V is TRBV7-9; no firm D call. The sequenced sample consisted of non-adjacent lung tissue. The TCR sequence derives from a human donor with non-small cell lung cancer. The CDR3 spells CASSLGASTDTQYF. The CDR3 region has the DNA TGTGCCAGCAGCTTAGGAGCTTCTACAGATACGCAGTATTTT.